This T cell receptor beta chain came from a study of cytomegalovirus exposure and HLA in healthy donors. Study-level information: Among the 300 to 400 donors who were genotyped, approximately 84% fell in the genetic ancestry cluster that is associated with self-reported Caucasian donors. Findings of the study overall: Later work found most CMV-associated TCR beta chains apparently HLA-restricted.

Primers for the PCR totalled 60 Vbeta and 13 Jbeta. Sequencing was performed with immunoSEQ multiplex PCR; in TCRdb, only in-frame clones are kept and a portion is missing. The table lists about 120,000 clones, around 80% of them singletons. The ends were cut back, 5 bases at V and 4 bases at J, with 8 bases in the middle. Germline V gene sequence: CDR1 SNHLY, CDR2 FYNNEI. This CDR3 comprises 13 residues. Concerning this clone: Its antigen remains unknown.

This chain links TRBV2 with TRBJ2-2; possible D gene TRBD1, 6 bases. The sequence was collected from a female donor in good health and CMV-seronegative. The sequenced sample consisted of PBMCs. The CDR3 reads CASSMDSTGELFF. The CDR3 DNA is TGTGCCAGCAGTATGGACAGCACCGGGGAGCTGTTTTTT.